The 29 T cell receptor beta chains reported below all come from one sample, sequenced in a study of T-cell memory formation after mild COVID-19. A single record per CDR3 protein comes from TCRdb applying MiXCR to the 5' RACE reads. The table records 450,000 or so distinct CDR3 sequences, 20% of them present only once. What was sequenced was PBMCs or a T cell subset sorted from them (not recorded which). These receptors originate from an adult woman who had mild COVID-19 (a few samples of this study predate the infection). Cell type and time point are not known.

This clonotype was seen many times. CDR3 amino acids: CASSLRDNEQFF. CDR3 sequence (DNA): TGCGCCAGCAGCTTGAGAGACAATGAGCAGTTCTTC. J is TRBJ2-1 and V is TRBV5-1; D uncertain. CDR3 length: 12 residues. Germline lookup yields CDR1 SGHRS and CDR2 YFSETQ. Deletions cut 1 base from V and 5 bases from J, with 4 bases between.

This clonotype was seen more than once but under ten times. The V and J genes are TRBV7-9 and TRBJ2-1; D uncertain. CDR3 size: 9 residues. V was shortened by 6 bases and J by 10 bases, with 4 bases between the two germline ends. Germline V gene lookup returns CDR1 SEHNR and CDR2 FQNEAQ (reference sequence). In DNA, the CDR3 is TGTGCCAGCAGGGAGGAGCAGTTCTTC. Translated, it gives CASREEQFF. The variable domain in full, with the rest retrieved from reference TRBV7-9 and TRBJ2-1, is DTGVSQNPRHKITKRGQNVTFRCDPISEHNRLYWYRQTLGQGPEFLTYFQNEAQLEKSRLLSDRFSAERPKGSFSTLEIQRTEQGDSAMYLCASREEQFFGPGTRLTVL.

There are a few counts of this clonotype. V gene TRBV5-4 combines with J gene TRBJ2-7; possibly TRBD1 or TRBD2 for D (5 bases each). This CDR3 has 14 residues. V was pared by 3 bases and J by 5 bases, with 15 bases between. Germline loops: CDR1 SGHNT, CDR2 YYREEE (reference sequence). CDR3 bases: TGTGCCAGCAGCTCGGGACGGTCCCCCCACGAGCAGTACTTC. Translated, it gives CASSSGRSPHEQYF.

The V and J genes are TRBV27 and TRBJ1-5; 7 nucleotides align to TRBD1. CDR1 and CDR2 (germline): MNHEY, SMNVEV (reference sequence). The CDR3 length is 15 residues. V trimming: 3 bases; J trimming: 3 bases; junction bases outside the gene matches: 5. CDR3 protein: CASSFGRGYNQPQHF. CDR3 in DNA: TGTGCCAGCAGTTTCGGCAGGGGGTACAATCAGCCCCAGCATTTT.

The rearrangement joins TRBV9 to TRBJ2-7, with 7 positions matching TRBD1. Germline V gives CDR1 SGDLS, CDR2 YYNGEE. The CDR3 sequence is 13 residues long. V gave up 1 base and J gave up 5 bases; unmatched junction bases: 3. The CDR3 region is CASSVWQGDEQYF. The CDR3 nucleotides read TGTGCCAGCAGCGTATGGCAGGGGGACGAGCAGTACTTC.

The V and J genes are TRBV7-9 and TRBJ2-7; a weak D match, TRBD2 (6 bases). The CDR3 length is 14 residues. CDR1 and CDR2 from the germline V gene are SEHNR and FQNEAQ (reference sequence). Trimming removed 1 base from V and 4 bases from J, with 11 bases in between. CDR3 bases: TGTGCCAGCAGCTTAGTGCCTCGGGGGTACGAGCAGTACTTC. Residues: CASSLVPRGYEQYF.

The CDR3 loop is CASSQGRVNEQYF. CDR3 bases: TGCGCCAGCAGCCAAGGACGGGTCAACGAGCAGTACTTC. The chain recombines TRBV4-1 with TRBJ2-7; D remains unclear. The germline V gene has CDR1 MGHRA and CDR2 YSYEKL. This CDR3 spans 13 amino acids. Between the trimmed V and J ends, which lost 1 base and 5 bases, there was a span of 9 bases.

The chain uses TRBV7-9 and TRBJ1-1; weak D call: TRBD1 (5 bases). The CDR3 consists of 13 residues. Between the trimmed V and J ends, which lost 5 bases and 8 bases, there was a span of 15 bases. The germline V gene encodes CDR1 SEHNR and CDR2 FQNEAQ (reference sequence). This CDR3 is CASSAPGTPEAFF. CDR3 coding DNA: TGTGCCAGCAGCGCCCCCGGGACGCCCGAAGCTTTCTTT. The complete variable domain, with remaining parts taken from reference TRBV7-9 and TRBJ1-1, reads DTGVSQNPRHKITKRGQNVTFRCDPISEHNRLYWYRQTLGQGPEFLTYFQNEAQLEKSRLLSDRFSAERPKGSFSTLEIQRTEQGDSAMYLCASSAPGTPEAFFGQGTRLTVV.

The rearrangement uses TRBV9 and TRBJ1-2; D gene uncertain. The CDR3 has 14 residues. The V and J ends lost 3 bases and 1 base respectively, with 10 bases between them. Germline V gene sequence: CDR1 SGDLS, CDR2 YYNGEE. The CDR3 loop reads CASSASHGNYGYTF. CDR3 sequence (DNA): TGTGCCAGCAGCGCCAGCCACGGTAACTATGGCTACACCTTC.

In this sample, this clonotype turned up a few times. J is TRBJ2-4 and V is TRBV20-1; maybe TRBD2 (6 bases). CDR3 length equals 13 residues. Germline lookup yields CDR1 DFQATT and CDR2 SNEGSKA (reference sequence). The ends were cut back, 6 bases at V and 2 bases at J, with 11 bases in the middle. The CDR3: CSARRDSKNIQYF. Written as DNA, the CDR3 is TGCAGTGCGCGCCGGGACTCCAAAAACATTCAGTACTTC.

The V gene is TRBV12-3 or TRBV12-4, the J gene TRBJ2-7, with TRBD1 as a possible D gene (5 bases). V lost 4 bases and J 2 bases, leaving 27 bases between the germline ends. This CDR3 contains 19 residues. The CDR3 region has the DNA TGTGCCAGCAGTTCATTTCCCCAGGGTTTGGGCAGGGAACCCTACGAGCAGTACTTC. Protein: CASSSFPQGLGREPYEQYF.

This clonotype came up a few times. The rearrangement uses TRBV6-5 and TRBJ2-1, with a possible D match to TRBD1 (5 bases). CDR1 MNHEY and CDR2 SVGAGI come from the germline V gene. With 0 bases removed from V and 3 bases from J, the gap between germline ends came to 12 bases. The length of the CDR3 is 16 residues. The CDR3 protein is CASSYSGLEYYNEQFF. DNA for the CDR3: TGTGCCAGCAGTTACTCGGGGCTAGAGTACTACAATGAGCAGTTCTTC.

The V and J genes are TRBV29-1 and TRBJ2-5; either TRBD1 or TRBD2 may fit D (5 bases each). With 7 bases removed from V and 5 bases from J, the gap between germline ends came to 14 bases. There are 12 residues in the CDR3. Germline V gene data show CDR1 as SQVTM and CDR2 as ANQGSEA. The CDR3 region is CSAMGETETQYF. CDR3 sequence (DNA): TGCAGCGCCATGGGGGAGACCGAGACCCAGTACTTC.

In its sample, this clonotype was seen a few times. The chain carries TRBV12-5 and TRBJ1-1, with 10 bases aligning to TRBD1. This CDR3 contains 16 residues. Germline V gene data show CDR1 as LGHNT and CDR2 as FRNRAP. J lost 2 bases, V lost 6 bases, and 9 bases had no gene match. CDR3 DNA: TGTGCTAGTGGCGACAGGGACAGGGGAAGAAACACTGAAGCTTTCTTT. Protein product: CASGDRDRGRNTEAFF.

This chain links TRBV4-1 with TRBJ1-1; no clear D. V lost 1 base to trimming and J lost 1 base, with 10 bases between them. The CDR3 has 15 residues. Germline V lookup: CDR1 MGHRA, CDR2 YSYEKL. CDR3 coding DNA: TGCGCCAGCAGCCAAGCGCACGGCTCGAACACTGAAGCTTTCTTT. Protein sequence: CASSQAHGSNTEAFF.

The genes are TRBV24-1 and TRBJ2-1, with D tentatively TRBD2 (5 bases). Germline V gene data show CDR1 as KGHDR and CDR2 as SFDVKD. The V and J ends lost 5 bases and 5 bases respectively, with 15 bases between them. This CDR3 comprises 15 residues. Here the CDR3 reads CATSVMRDQNNEQFF. The CDR3 coding sequence is TGTGCCACCAGTGTAATGAGGGATCAAAACAATGAGCAGTTCTTC.

V is TRBV2 and J is TRBJ2-7; 7 bases fit TRBD2. V lost 5 bases, J lost 2 bases, and 12 bases stayed unmatched. Looked up from germline, CDR1 is SNHLY and CDR2 is FYNNEI. The CDR3 has 16 residues. DNA of the CDR3: TGTGCCAGCAGTCGGGACTACCAACAACTACCCTACGAGCAGTACTTC. It encodes CASSRDYQQLPYEQYF.

The chain combines TRBV7-9 with TRBJ2-3, with a tentative D call TRBD2 (5 bases). Trimming removed 3 bases at V and 4 bases at J, with 11 bases between. Germline CDR1 is SEHNR and CDR2 is FQNEAQ (reference sequence). CDR3 length: 14 amino acids. CDR3 sequence (DNA): TGTGCCAGCAGCTTCCGGGATCAAGCAGATACGCAGTATTTT. It encodes CASSFRDQADTQYF.

This clonotype was counted ten times or more. V is TRBV15 and J is TRBJ1-2; TRBD1 aligns across 7 bases. Germline-derived CDR1 and CDR2 are LNHNV and YYDKDF (reference sequence). Trimming took 5 bases from V and 7 from J; bases not matched to a gene: 10. CDR3 length equals 14 residues. CDR3 amino acids: CATSLDRDHSGYTF. CDR3 DNA sequence: TGTGCCACCAGCCTAGACAGGGATCATTCTGGCTACACCTTC.

The rearrangement links TRBV12-3 or TRBV12-4 to TRBJ2-5; 8 bases fit TRBD2. V gave up 6 bases and J gave up 0 bases; unmatched junction bases: 6. The CDR3 loop spans 15 amino acids. The CDR3 region has the DNA TGTGCCAGCAGGAAAGCGGGGGCTTACCAAGAGACCCAGTACTTC. The encoded protein is CASRKAGAYQETQYF.

This clonotype was seen a handful of times. The rearrangement uses TRBV24-1 and TRBJ2-3; possible D gene TRBD2, 7 bases. Germline CDR1 is KGHDR and CDR2 is SFDVKD. This CDR3 spans 16 amino acids. Trimming shortened V by 0 bases and J by 5 bases, and 14 bases separated the two germline ends. CDR3 amino acids: CATSDLVTGREDTQYF. The CDR3 region has the DNA TGTGCCACCAGTGATTTGGTTACAGGGAGGGAAGATACGCAGTATTTT.

This clonotype showed up just a few times. V gene TRBV2 combines with J gene TRBJ1-6; possible D gene TRBD1, 6 bases. The CDR3 length is 14 residues. The germline V and J ends were trimmed by 6 bases and 10 bases, with 16 bases remaining between them. Germline-derived CDR1 and CDR2 are SNHLY and FYNNEI. The CDR3 bases are TGTGCCAGCAGAGCGGACAGCTCCGGATCACCCCTCCACTTT. Encoded protein: CASRADSSGSPLHF.

There are a few counts of this clonotype. The chain joins TRBV29-1 to TRBJ2-1; 9 nucleotides line up with TRBD1. Trimming at V came to 3 bases and at J to 4 bases, leaving 10 bases not matched to a gene. The CDR3 spans 16 residues. Per the germline V gene, CDR1 is SQVTM and CDR2 is ANQGSEA. The CDR3 coding sequence is TGCAGCGTTGAGGGTGCCCCGGGACAGGGTTACAATGAGCAGTTCTTC. Its translation: CSVEGAPGQGYNEQFF.

The genes are TRBV25-1 and TRBJ1-4; 9 nucleotides match TRBD1. The CDR3 totals 16 residues. V lost 6 bases and J lost 8; bases outside the gene matches: 13. Germline assignment: CDR1 MGHDK and CDR2 SYGVNS. CDR3 amino acids: CASSPGTGQVAEKLFF. In nucleotides, the CDR3 is TGTGCCAGCAGCCCCGGGACAGGGCAAGTGGCGGAAAAACTGTTTTTT.

This clonotype was counted a few times. The rearrangement joins TRBV24-1 to TRBJ2-3; 9 bases line up with TRBD2. Germline-derived CDR1 and CDR2 are KGHDR and SFDVKD. The CDR3 totals 15 residues. V dropped 5 bases and J dropped 4; count of bases not matched to a gene: 6. CDR3 loop: CATSVGSGRSDTQYF. The CDR3 nucleotides are TGTGCCACCAGTGTGGGTAGCGGGAGATCAGATACGCAGTATTTT.

For the CDR3, the DNA is TGTGCCAGCAGTTCGACTTCTAGCGGGAGGAGCTACGAGCAGTACTTC. It is translated as CASSSTSSGRSYEQYF. The rearrangement joins TRBV27 to TRBJ2-7; 11 bases are shared with TRBD2. Trimming at V came to 4 bases and at J to 3 bases, leaving 8 bases not matched to a gene. Germline values: CDR1 MNHEY, CDR2 SMNVEV (reference sequence). The length of the CDR3 is 16 residues.

V and J are TRBV5-5 and TRBJ2-5; D possibly matches TRBD1 or TRBD2 (5 bases each). This CDR3 has 16 residues. CDR1 is SGHKS and CDR2 is YYEKEE in the germline V gene (reference sequence). The germline V and J ends were trimmed by 2 bases and 2 bases, with 16 bases remaining between them. This chain's CDR3 is CASSLRLPGPQETQYF. In nucleotides, the CDR3 is TGTGCCAGCAGCTTACGTCTACCGGGACCACAAGAGACCCAGTACTTC.

V gene TRBV21-1 combines with J gene TRBJ1-1; TRBD1, as called in the table, went unchecked against the DNA. TRBV21-1 is given as a pseudogene. This CDR3 is built from 12 residues. This CDR3 reads CASLRGDTEAFF. The DNA of the CDR3 is TGTGCCAGCTTAAGGGGGGACACTGAAGCTTTCTTT.

The sample holds many counts of this clonotype. This chain links TRBV4-3 with TRBJ2-7, with D perhaps given as TRBD1 or TRBD2 (5 bases each). CDR3 length equals 16 residues. The germline V gene encodes CDR1 LGHNA and CDR2 YSLEER. V lost 1 base and J lost 0, with 13 bases in between. The CDR3 bases are TGCGCCAGCAGCCAAGGTGACGGGACGAGCTCCTACGAGCAGTACTTC. Its translation: CASSQGDGTSSYEQYF.